The entry below describes one TCR beta chain. Its antigen is not identified. The data belong to a study of shared clonotypes between healthy human individuals. Notes on the study in general: Depth was large, yet rarefaction showed that sorted-subset sequencing was incomplete. Clonotype sharing across donors was expected to vary with sequencing depth.

Positive CCR7 selection of CD45RO-negative cells yielded the naive CD8 cells, and terminally differentiated effector memory CD45RA+ cells were excluded. All participating donors were Caucasian adults from Nashville, Tennessee. The V segment lost 4 bases and the J segment 5 bases; nucleotides outside the gene matches: 10. The CDR3 loop spans 15 amino acids. Germline V gives CDR1 SGDLS, CDR2 YYNGEE. This table comes from immunoSEQ multiplex PCR, and its TCRdb copy is limited to in-frame clones, with some not included. Altogether approximately 2,000,000 clones are present, about 93% being singletons, with the ten largest covering roughly 1.7%.

The material sequenced was naive CD8+ T cells from PBMCs. V usage is TRBV9 and J usage is TRBJ2-5, with 8 bases lining up with TRBD1. The clonotype was recovered from a man younger than 35 in good health. Some clones in this sample may be carry-over from other donors' samples. In nucleotides, the CDR3 is TGTGCCAGCAGCACCCAGGGGGCTGGGGGGGAGACCCAGTACTTC. This gives the protein CASSTQGAGGETQYF.